This T cell receptor beta chain was captured in a study of T cell repertoires in cytomegalovirus infection. Overall study context: Public TCR beta signatures marked donors with CMV infection and the matching HLA.

Overall study results and limits: The ex vivo response showed dominance by HLA-C-restricted CMV-specific TCR beta clonotypes. Identification of carriers of CMV plus the relevant HLA was performed using cumulative public TCR beta family frequency.

CDR1 is SEHNR and CDR2 is FQNEAQ in the germline V gene (reference sequence). This CDR3 is built from 15 residues. This clonotype was seen just once. Antigen unknown. At one boundary the junction diverges from the germline segment, which might be a read error. TCRdb reanalysed the reads using MiXCR and keeps one entry per CDR3 protein. The table records a few hundred thousand distinct CDR3 sequences, about 13% of them present only once. The sample was PBMCs. This receptor was identified in a human donor in good health (CMV status not recorded). Some clones in this sample may be carry-over from other donors' samples. The V call is TRBV7-9, the J call TRBJ1-1; TRBD1 is a possible D gene (6 bases). CDR3 in amino acids: CASTPRQGGNSEAFF. CDR3 DNA sequence: TGTGCCAGCACCCCGAGACAAGGGGGGAACTCTGAAGCTTTCTTT.